The 3 T cell receptor beta chains reported below all come from one sample, sequenced in a study of blood T cell repertoires in COVID-19. Using immunoSEQ multiplex PCR, the repertoire was profiled, and TCRdb retains in-frame clones only, with some absent. The profile shows 140,000 or so clones, about 85% of them singletons. The sequencing input was peripheral blood. The receptors here all came from a woman in her 70s with COVID-19, enrolled during active disease.

The gene calls are TRBV7-6 and TRBJ1-2; a possible D gene is TRBD1 (6 bases). The germline gives CDR1 SGHVS, CDR2 FNYEAQ. V was trimmed by 2 bases and J by 3 bases, leaving 13 bases between them. The CDR3 is made up of 15 amino acids. CDR3 amino acids: CASSLTLGADYGYTF. The CDR3 bases are TGTGCCAGCAGCTTAACGCTGGGGGCCGACTATGGCTACACCTTC.

The chain couples TRBV11-2 to TRBJ1-3; the match to TRBD1 covers 8 bases. V lost 0 bases to trimming and J lost 4 bases; unmatched junction nucleotides: 5. Per germline, CDR1 SGHAT and CDR2 FQNNGV. The CDR3 has 16 amino acids. The DNA for the CDR3 is TGTGCCAGCAGCTTAGAAGACAGGGGAGTGGGAAACACCATATATTTT. Its protein is CASSLEDRGVGNTIYF.

V usage is TRBV7-3 and J usage is TRBJ1-1; D remains ambiguous. Trimming took off 5 bases at V and 6 bases at J, with 16 bases between the two ends. The CDR3 loop spans 14 amino acids. Per the germline V gene, CDR1 is SGHTA and CDR2 is FQGTGA. CDR3 coding DNA: TGTGCCAGCAGCGGTCCCGGAGGGCTCGCTGAAGCTTTCTTT. This gives the protein CASSGPGGLAEAFF. The entire variable domain, with the rest obtained from reference TRBV7-3 and TRBJ1-1, is as follows: GAGVSQTPSNKVTEKGKYVELRCDPISGHTALYWYRQSLGQGPEFLIYFQGTGAADDSGLPNDRFFAVRPEGSVSTLKIQRTERGDSAVYLCASSGPGGLAEAFFGQGTRLTVV.